The clone carrying this TCR beta chain was counted a single time. Trimming left V 3 bases short and J 2 bases short, with 11 bases between. CDR3 size: 14 residues. Per the germline V gene, CDR1 is MGHRA and CDR2 is YSYEKL. These data originate in a study of blood T cell repertoires in COVID-19. As for the study in general: COVID-19 samples from acute and convalescent phases originated in the United States, Italy and Spain. PBMCs, B-cell-depleted T cells, or T cells provided the cDNA or gDNA that made up the material.

In the original analysis: Reference gene primer amplification yielded estimated nucleated cell counts. Only in-frame clones appear in the TCRdb table, and some are missing; sequencing was by immunoSEQ multiplex PCR. V, J and clone size reflect that table, while D and trimming were determined from the DNA. The data show about 280,000 clones, over 75% seen once. This chain connects TRBV4-1 to TRBJ2-7; D might be TRBD1 (6 bases). The receptor comes from a man between 18 and 35 years old with active or convalescent COVID-19. The sequencing sample was made of peripheral blood. Here the CDR3 reads CASSQGDTTYEQYF. In DNA form, the CDR3 reads TGCGCCAGCAGCCAGGGGGACACCACCTACGAGCAGTACTTC.